The 27 T cell receptor beta chains given below trace back to one sample, sequenced in a study of blood T cells in healthy people across ages (dated by TCRdb to the mid-2010s). Libraries were built with 5' RACE. Sequencing instrument: Illumina HiSeq 2500. A second roughly 7 to 11 cycle PCR used a sample-barcoded 5' primer and a J-beta primer mix. TCRdb applied fastp at Q25 and MiXCR to the public reads, then kept only in-frame beta chains. Identical CDR3 proteins give one entry, which carries the most common genes and DNA. Within this sample are hundreds of thousands of distinct CDR3 sequences, with around 45% of them counted one time only. The ten most abundant clones make up about a fifth of the sample. The sequencing input was blood. The receptors shown here come from a man aged 55 to 69 in good health.

V gene TRBV10-2 combines with J gene TRBJ1-2; perhaps TRBD1 as D (5 bases). Trimming took 0 bases from V and 2 from J, leaving 16 bases between them. CDR1 is WSHSY, CDR2 SAAADI, per germline. There are 17 residues in the CDR3. This CDR3 is CASSESRTRIGNYGYTF. The CDR3 coding sequence is TGCGCCAGCAGTGAGTCGCGGACACGGATTGGAAACTATGGCTACACCTTC.

To note about this clonotype: A clone one base away is much larger, so this may be a read error. V usage is TRBV28 and J usage is TRBJ2-5, with 9 nucleotides matching TRBD2. Germline V CDR1 and CDR2: MDHEN, SYDVKM. J gave up 3 bases and V 3 bases, and 14 bases lay outside the gene matches. This CDR3 contains 18 residues. CDR3 nucleotide sequence: TGTGCCAGCAGTTTCCCTAGCGGGGCACCCGGGTATAAAGAGACCCAGTACTTC. Protein sequence: CASSFPSGAPGYKETQYF.

CDR3 residues: CAISETRTGEYQPQHF. CDR3 nucleotide sequence: TGTGCCATCAGTGAGACTCGGACAGGCGAGTATCAGCCCCAGCATTTT. The V gene is TRBV10-3, the J gene TRBJ1-5, with 7 nucleotides matching TRBD1. The trim removed 2 bases at V and 5 bases at J, leaving 9 bases unmatched. The germline gives CDR1 ENHRY, CDR2 SYGVKD. This CDR3 has 16 residues.

The chain combines TRBV3-1 with TRBJ2-2; TRBD1 aligns across 9 bases. V shed 4 bases and J 1 base; nucleotides not matched to a gene: 4. From germline, CDR1 is LGHDT and CDR2 YNNKEL (reference sequence). The CDR3 is 16 residues long. This chain's CDR3 is CASSRSGQGNTGELFF. Written as DNA, the CDR3 is TGTGCCAGCAGCCGATCGGGACAGGGGAACACCGGGGAGCTGTTTTTT. Complete variable domain (other parts from reference TRBV3-1 and TRBJ2-2): DTAVSQTPKYLVTQMGNDKSIKCEQNLGHDTMYWYKQDSKKFLKIMFSYNNKELIINETVPNRFSPKSPDKAHLNLHINSLELGDSAVYFCASSRSGQGNTGELFFGEGSRLTVL.

The chain uses TRBV12-3 or TRBV12-4 and TRBJ2-3; 8 bases are shared with TRBD2. Germline trimming cut 6 bases from V and 5 bases from J; bases unmatched to any gene: 22. CDR3 size: 19 residues. The CDR3 nucleotides are TGTGCCAGCAGACCACGACTGGGGAGCGGGGGAATTGGGGGAGATACGCAGTATTTT. Amino acids: CASRPRLGSGGIGGDTQYF.

A single count supports this clonotype. The chain couples TRBV3-1 to TRBJ2-1; 7 bases fit TRBD2. Germline lookup yields CDR1 LGHDT and CDR2 YNNKEL (reference sequence). The V segment lost 1 base and the J segment 2 bases; nucleotides outside the gene matches: 5. The CDR3 sequence is 16 residues long. For the CDR3, the DNA is TGTGCCAGCAGCCAAGCGTGGACTAGAACCTACAATGAGCAGTTCTTC. Protein sequence: CASSQAWTRTYNEQFF.

V and J are TRBV6-5 and TRBJ2-5; D possibly uses TRBD1 or TRBD2 (6 bases each). The DNA end favors TRBJ2-7, so the J call may be wrong. The germline V gene encodes CDR1 MNHEY and CDR2 SVGAGI. The CDR3 sequence is 13 residues long. CDR3 in amino acids: CASSQGTPVEQYF. The CDR3 DNA reads as TGTGCCAGCAGCCAGGGGACTCCCGTCGAGCAGTACTTC.

In this sample, this clonotype turned up a few times. The rearrangement links TRBV5-5 to TRBJ2-1; 7 bases are shared with TRBD1. The V segment lost 4 bases and the J segment 2 bases; nucleotides outside the gene matches: 6. Germline loops: CDR1 SGHKS, CDR2 YYEKEE (reference sequence). The CDR3 covers 15 residues. The CDR3 DNA is TGTGCCAGCAGCGCCACAGGGGCCCCCTACAATGAGCAGTTCTTC. Translation gives CASSATGAPYNEQFF.

A few counts support this clonotype. The chain uses TRBV14 and TRBJ2-5; 8 bases line up with TRBD1. The last part of the DNA fits TRBJ2-7 better; the J call may be wrong. Germline V gene sequence: CDR1 SGHDN, CDR2 FVKESK. This CDR3 is built from 13 residues. The CDR3 DNA reads TGTGCCAGCAGCCATGGAACAGGGGGCGAGCAGTACTTC. This encodes CASSHGTGGEQYF.

This clonotype has just one count. The chain joins TRBV7-2 to TRBJ1-6, with TRBD1 as a possible D gene (5 bases). Trimming removed 1 base from V and 7 bases from J, with 14 bases in between. Germline CDR1 is SGHTA and CDR2 is FQGNSA. The CDR3 is 16 residues long. The CDR3 loop reads CASSLVGYQGNSPLHF. The CDR3 DNA reads TGTGCCAGCAGCTTAGTGGGGTACCAGGGCAATTCACCCCTCCACTTT.

This clonotype was recorded a few times. The rearrangement links TRBV20-1 to TRBJ2-5; the match to TRBD2 covers 10 bases. Per the germline V gene, CDR1 is DFQATT and CDR2 is SNEGSKA (reference sequence). This CDR3 is built from 15 residues. After removal of 0 bases from V and 5 bases from J, the junction contained 6 bases not matched to a gene. The DNA for the CDR3 is TGCAGTGCTAGAGACCTAGCGGGGGTCCCGGAGACCCAGTACTTC. Translated, it gives CSARDLAGVPETQYF.

This clonotype was detected a few times. The chain has TRBV11-3 and TRBJ2-6, with no clear D. Germline-derived CDR1 and CDR2 are SGHNT and YENEEA. With 0 bases removed from V and 0 bases from J, the gap between germline ends came to 12 bases. The CDR3 runs to 18 residues. The CDR3 loop is CASSLDRPGTSGANVLTF. The CDR3 nucleotides are TGTGCCAGCAGCTTAGATCGACCGGGCACCTCTGGGGCCAACGTCCTGACTTTC.

J is TRBJ2-7 and V is TRBV5-1; weak D call: TRBD1 (6 bases). The CDR3 contains 15 residues. From germline, CDR1 is SGHRS and CDR2 YFSETQ. V dropped 0 bases and J dropped 3 bases, with 13 bases sitting between them. The CDR3 bases are TGCGCCAGCAGCTTGGACGTAGGGGGATTCTACGAGCAGTACTTC. Its translation is CASSLDVGGFYEQYF.

The V and J genes are TRBV7-2 and TRBJ2-5, with TRBD2 matching 7 bases. This CDR3 contains 16 residues. Germline CDR1 and CDR2: SGHTA and FQGNSA. The trim removed 3 bases at V and 11 bases at J, leaving 18 bases unmatched. The CDR3 protein is CASSLAAGTSHNEQYF. CDR3 coding DNA: TGTGCCAGCAGCTTGGCAGCGGGGACCTCCCACAATGAGCAGTACTTC.

This clonotype was counted only a few times. The chain has TRBV29-1 and TRBJ1-2, with no clear D. V lost 7 bases and J lost 6, with 12 bases in between. Per the germline V gene, CDR1 is SQVTM and CDR2 is ANQGSEA. This CDR3 is built from 11 residues. The CDR3 protein is CSALTADGYTF. The CDR3 bases are TGCAGCGCCCTAACGGCCGATGGCTACACCTTC. Full variable domain (remainder filled in from reference TRBV29-1 and TRBJ1-2): SAVISQKPSRDICQRGTSLTIQCQVDSQVTMMFWYRQQPGQSLTLIATANQGSEATYESGFVIDKFPISRPNLTFSTLTVSNMSPEDSSIYLCSALTADGYTFGSGTRLTVV.

V and J are TRBV20-1 and TRBJ2-7, with TRBD1 identical over 7 bases. The CDR3 has 13 residues. Per germline, CDR1 DFQATT and CDR2 SNEGSKA (reference sequence). J gave up 3 bases and V 6 bases, and 8 bases lay outside the gene matches. In DNA form, the CDR3 reads TGCAGTGCCCTGGGACAGTCTAACTACGAGCAGTACTTC. It is translated as CSALGQSNYEQYF.

The J gene is TRBJ2-7, the V gene TRBV20-1; either TRBD1 or TRBD2 may supply D (5 bases each). CDR1 and CDR2 (germline): DFQATT, SNEGSKA (reference sequence). The CDR3 is 13 residues long. Trimming took 6 bases from V and 1 from J, leaving 13 bases between them. CDR3 DNA: TGCAGTGCCTCGCCGGGACGGTCCTACGAGCAGTACTTC. Protein sequence: CSASPGRSYEQYF.

This clonotype came up a few times. The rearrangement links TRBV15 to TRBJ2-6; D unresolved. Germline CDR1 reads LNHNV; CDR2 reads YYDKDF (reference sequence). V lost 2 bases to trimming and J lost 6 bases, with 14 bases between them. The CDR3 is 16 amino acids. CDR3 bases: TGTGCCACCAGCAGATCAACAGAACCAGCGGCCAACGTCCTGACTTTC. It specifies CATSRSTEPAANVLTF.

This sequence joins TRBV7-2 and TRBJ2-1; 9 bases match TRBD2. V lost 1 base, J lost 13 bases, and 14 bases stayed unmatched. The CDR3 totals 16 residues. Germline loops: CDR1 SGHTA, CDR2 FQGNSA. This CDR3 is CASSLDSRGGRETQFF. In nucleotides, the CDR3 is TGTGCCAGCAGCTTAGATTCGCGGGGGGGCCGCGAGACCCAGTTCTTC.

V and J are TRBV4-1 and TRBJ2-3; D might be TRBD1 or TRBD2, each matching 6 bases. The length of the CDR3 is 17 residues. With 4 bases removed from V and 2 bases from J, the gap between germline ends came to 19 bases. Germline V gene sequence: CDR1 MGHRA, CDR2 YSYEKL. This CDR3 reads CASSPLGGPLITDTQYF. In DNA form, the CDR3 reads TGCGCCAGCAGCCCTCTGGGGGGCCCCCTTATCACAGATACGCAGTATTTT.

The chain uses TRBV20-1 and TRBJ2-2; 10 bases are a match to TRBD1. Unmatched junction bases numbered 6, after V lost 5 bases and J lost 3 bases. The length of the CDR3 is 15 residues. Germline V gene sequence: CDR1 DFQATT, CDR2 SNEGSKA (reference sequence). The CDR3 region is CSASPGTGDTGELFF. CDR3 bases: TGCAGTGCTTCCCCCGGGACAGGGGACACCGGGGAGCTGTTTTTT.

The chain uses TRBV7-9 and TRBJ2-7, with a possible D match to TRBD1 (6 bases). CDR1 is SEHNR and CDR2 is FQNEAQ in the germline V gene (reference sequence). The CDR3 runs 12 residues. The V and J ends lost 3 bases and 6 bases respectively, with 9 bases between them. The CDR3 sequence: CASSLTGIEQYF. CDR3 DNA: TGTGCCAGCAGCTTGACAGGTATCGAGCAGTACTTC. Complete variable domain (other parts from reference TRBV7-9 and TRBJ2-7): DTGVSQNPRHKITKRGQNVTFRCDPISEHNRLYWYRQTLGQGPEFLTYFQNEAQLEKSRLLSDRFSAERPKGSFSTLEIQRTEQGDSAMYLCASSLTGIEQYFGPGTRLTVT.

Written as DNA, the CDR3 is TGTGCCAGCAGTTCCAGGGCTGGCTACACCTTC. Its protein product is CASSSRAGYTF. The V call is TRBV28, the J call TRBJ1-2, with D possibly being TRBD1 (5 bases). CDR3 length: 11 residues. Trimming left V 4 bases short and J 7 bases short, with 7 bases between. Germline V lookup: CDR1 MDHEN, CDR2 SYDVKM.

The chain uses TRBV20-1 and TRBJ1-6; D ambiguous. Germline CDR1 DFQATT, CDR2 SNEGSKA (reference sequence). The CDR3 spans 15 residues. The V and J ends lost 4 bases and 3 bases respectively, with 13 bases between them. In nucleotides, the CDR3 is TGCAGTGCTATGCAGGAGGGAGTCTATAATTCACCCCTCCACTTT. This translates into CSAMQEGVYNSPLHF.

DNA of the CDR3: TGTGCCAGCAGCTCGGTGGTTAGCACAGATACGCAGTATTTT. Encoded protein: CASSSVVSTDTQYF. The chain carries TRBV10-3 and TRBJ2-3; D is unclear. Trimming removed 10 bases from V and 0 bases from J, with 14 bases in between. CDR1 is ENHRY, CDR2 SYGVKD, per germline. This CDR3 spans 14 amino acids.

The gene calls are TRBV7-2 and TRBJ1-1; 7 bases align to TRBD1. The germline V gene encodes CDR1 SGHTA and CDR2 FQGNSA. This CDR3 comprises 15 residues. Unmatched junction bases numbered 8, after V lost 5 bases and J lost 2 bases. The CDR3 nucleotides are TGTGCCAGCAGCGCAACCGGACAGGTTAACACTGAAGCTTTCTTT. Its protein product is CASSATGQVNTEAFF.

This clonotype was seen only a few times. The chain uses TRBV6-2 or TRBV6-3 and TRBJ2-5, with 8 positions matching TRBD1. J was trimmed by 2 bases and V by 3 bases; bases with no gene match: 8. The CDR3 is 16 residues long. Germline CDR1 reads MNHEY; CDR2 reads SVGEGT. The CDR3 DNA follows: TGTGCCAGCAGTTATAGGTGGACAGGGATACAAGAGACCCAGTACTTC. Its translation is CASSYRWTGIQETQYF.